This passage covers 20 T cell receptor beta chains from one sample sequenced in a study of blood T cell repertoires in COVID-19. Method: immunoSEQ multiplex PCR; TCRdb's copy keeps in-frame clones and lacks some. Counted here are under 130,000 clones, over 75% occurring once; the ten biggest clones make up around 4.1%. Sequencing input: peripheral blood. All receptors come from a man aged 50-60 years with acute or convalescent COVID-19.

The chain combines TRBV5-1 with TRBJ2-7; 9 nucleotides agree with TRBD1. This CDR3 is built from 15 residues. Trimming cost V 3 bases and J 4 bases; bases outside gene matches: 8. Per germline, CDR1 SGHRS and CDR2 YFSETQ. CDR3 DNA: TGCGCCAGCAGCTGGGGTGTGGGGACAGGGTACGAGCAGTACTTC. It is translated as CASSWGVGTGYEQYF.

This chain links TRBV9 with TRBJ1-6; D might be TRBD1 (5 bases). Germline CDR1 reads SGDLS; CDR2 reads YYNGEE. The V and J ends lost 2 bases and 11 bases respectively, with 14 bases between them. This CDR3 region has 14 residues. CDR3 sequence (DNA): TGTGCCAGCAGCGTTGCAGGGCGGCGGCCACCCCTCCACTTT. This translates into CASSVAGRRPPLHF.

CDR3 in amino acids: CASSEDRGLVTEAFF. In nucleotides, the CDR3 is TGTGCCAGCAGTGAAGACAGGGGGCTTGTCACTGAAGCTTTCTTT. The chain employs TRBV6-1 and TRBJ1-1; 9 bases are shared with TRBD1. This CDR3 has 15 residues. J gave up 4 bases and V 1 base, and 4 bases lay outside the gene matches. Looked up from germline, CDR1 is MNHNS and CDR2 is SASEGT.

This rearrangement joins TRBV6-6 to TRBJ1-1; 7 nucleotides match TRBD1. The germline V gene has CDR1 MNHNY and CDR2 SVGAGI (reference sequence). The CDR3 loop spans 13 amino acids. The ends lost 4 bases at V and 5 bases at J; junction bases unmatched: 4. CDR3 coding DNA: TGTGCCAGCAGTTTGAGGGGGCAAACTGAAGCTTTCTTT. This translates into CASSLRGQTEAFF.

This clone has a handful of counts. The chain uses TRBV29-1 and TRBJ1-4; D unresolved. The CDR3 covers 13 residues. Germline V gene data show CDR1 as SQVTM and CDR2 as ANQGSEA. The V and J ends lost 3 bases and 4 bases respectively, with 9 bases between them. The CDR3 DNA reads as TGCAGCGTTGACCCGACGGGTAATGAAAAACTGTTTTTT. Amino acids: CSVDPTGNEKLFF.

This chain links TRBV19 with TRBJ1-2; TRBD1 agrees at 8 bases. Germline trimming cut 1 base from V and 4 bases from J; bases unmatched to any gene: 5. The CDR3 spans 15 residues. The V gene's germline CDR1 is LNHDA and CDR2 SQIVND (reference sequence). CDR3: CASSIAAGGSYGYTF. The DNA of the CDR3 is TGTGCCAGTAGTATAGCCGCAGGGGGCAGCTATGGCTACACCTTC.

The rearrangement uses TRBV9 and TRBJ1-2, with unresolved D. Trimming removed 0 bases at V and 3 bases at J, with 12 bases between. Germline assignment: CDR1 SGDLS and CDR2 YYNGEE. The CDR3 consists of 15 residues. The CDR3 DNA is TGTGCCAGCAGCGTAGACGCAGGCGGGGACTATGGCTACACCTTC. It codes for CASSVDAGGDYGYTF.

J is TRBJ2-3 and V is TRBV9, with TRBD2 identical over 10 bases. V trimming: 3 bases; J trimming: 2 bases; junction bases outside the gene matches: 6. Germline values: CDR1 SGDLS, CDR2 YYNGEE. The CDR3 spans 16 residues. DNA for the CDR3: TGTGCCAGCAGCGCGCTAGCGGGGGTACCCACAGATACGCAGTATTTT. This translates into CASSALAGVPTDTQYF.

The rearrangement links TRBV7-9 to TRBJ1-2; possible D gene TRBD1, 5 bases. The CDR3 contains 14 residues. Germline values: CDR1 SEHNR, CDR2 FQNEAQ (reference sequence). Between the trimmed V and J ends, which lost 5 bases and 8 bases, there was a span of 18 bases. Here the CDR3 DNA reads TGTGCCAGCAGCACATATCAGGGAATCAGAGGCTACACCTTC. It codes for CASSTYQGIRGYTF.

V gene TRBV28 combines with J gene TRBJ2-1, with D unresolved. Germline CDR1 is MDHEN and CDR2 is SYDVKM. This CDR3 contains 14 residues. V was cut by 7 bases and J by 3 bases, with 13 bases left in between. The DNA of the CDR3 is TGTGCCAGCAAGAATCACCTGAGCTACAATGAGCAGTTCTTC. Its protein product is CASKNHLSYNEQFF.

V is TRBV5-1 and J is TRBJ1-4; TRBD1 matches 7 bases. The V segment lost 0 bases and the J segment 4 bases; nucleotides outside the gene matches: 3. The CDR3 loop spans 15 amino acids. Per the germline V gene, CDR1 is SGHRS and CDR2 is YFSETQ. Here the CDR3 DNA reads TGCGCCAGCAGCTTGGTGGCAGGGGGTAATGAAAAACTGTTTTTT. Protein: CASSLVAGGNEKLFF.

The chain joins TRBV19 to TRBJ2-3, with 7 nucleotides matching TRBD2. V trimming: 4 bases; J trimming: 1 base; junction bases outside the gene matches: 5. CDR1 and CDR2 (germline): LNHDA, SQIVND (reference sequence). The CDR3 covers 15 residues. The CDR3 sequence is CASSSLADRTDTQYF. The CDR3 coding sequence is TGTGCCAGTAGTAGTCTAGCGGACCGCACAGATACGCAGTATTTT.

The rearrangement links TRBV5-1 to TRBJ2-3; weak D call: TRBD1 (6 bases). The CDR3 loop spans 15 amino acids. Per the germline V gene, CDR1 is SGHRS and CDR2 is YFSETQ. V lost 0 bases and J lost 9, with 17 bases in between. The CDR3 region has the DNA TGCGCCAGCAGCTTGGTGGCACAGGGTGAGTCAACGCAGTATTTT. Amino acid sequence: CASSLVAQGESTQYF.

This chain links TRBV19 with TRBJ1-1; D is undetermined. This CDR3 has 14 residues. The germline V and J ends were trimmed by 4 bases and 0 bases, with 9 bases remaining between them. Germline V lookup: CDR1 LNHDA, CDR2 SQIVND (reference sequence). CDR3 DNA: TGTGCCAGTAGTAAAGCCCTCCTGAACACTGAAGCTTTCTTT. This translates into CASSKALLNTEAFF.

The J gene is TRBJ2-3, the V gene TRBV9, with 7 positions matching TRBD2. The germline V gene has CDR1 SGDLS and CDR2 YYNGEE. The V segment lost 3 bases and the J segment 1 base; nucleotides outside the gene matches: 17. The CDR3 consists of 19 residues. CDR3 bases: TGTGCCAGCAGCGCCCCTACATGGGAGGGCGGGACCCGCACAGATACGCAGTATTTT. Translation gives CASSAPTWEGGTRTDTQYF.

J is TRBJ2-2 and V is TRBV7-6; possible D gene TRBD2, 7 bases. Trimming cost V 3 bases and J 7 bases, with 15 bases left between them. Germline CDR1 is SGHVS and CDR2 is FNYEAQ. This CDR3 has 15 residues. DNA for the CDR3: TGTGCCAGCAGCTTCGGGGGGCTCAAGGACGGGGAGCTGTTTTTT. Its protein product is CASSFGGLKDGELFF.

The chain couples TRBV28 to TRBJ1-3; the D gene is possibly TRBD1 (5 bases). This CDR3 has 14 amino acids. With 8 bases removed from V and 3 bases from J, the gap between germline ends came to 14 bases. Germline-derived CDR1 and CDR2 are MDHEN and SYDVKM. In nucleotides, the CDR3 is TGTGCCAGCCGAGAGGCGCAGGGTGGAAACACCATATATTTT. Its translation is CASREAQGGNTIYF.

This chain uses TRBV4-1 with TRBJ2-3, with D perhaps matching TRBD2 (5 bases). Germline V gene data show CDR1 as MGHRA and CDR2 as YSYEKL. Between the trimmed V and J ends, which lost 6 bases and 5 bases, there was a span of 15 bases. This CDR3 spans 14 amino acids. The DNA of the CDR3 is TGCGCCAGCAGTGGACTCCCCGCCGGAGATACGCAGTATTTT. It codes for CASSGLPAGDTQYF.

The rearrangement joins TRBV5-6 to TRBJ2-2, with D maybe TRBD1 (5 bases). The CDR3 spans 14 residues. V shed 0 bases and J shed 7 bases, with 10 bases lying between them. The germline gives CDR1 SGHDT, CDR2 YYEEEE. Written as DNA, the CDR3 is TGTGCCAGCAGCTTGGGTGGGGCGAACGGGGAGCTGTTTTTT. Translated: CASSLGGANGELFF.

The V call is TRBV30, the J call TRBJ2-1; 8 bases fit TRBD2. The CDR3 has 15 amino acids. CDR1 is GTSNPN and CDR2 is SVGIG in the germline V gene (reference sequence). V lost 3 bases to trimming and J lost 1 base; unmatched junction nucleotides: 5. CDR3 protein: CAWRDGTRSYNEQFF. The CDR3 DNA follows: TGTGCCTGGAGGGACGGGACTAGATCCTACAATGAGCAGTTCTTC.